This is a list of T cell receptor beta chains from one sample in a study of blood T cell repertoires in COVID-19. The repertoire was sequenced with immunoSEQ multiplex PCR; TCRdb's copy has only in-frame clones and lacks some. Among fewer than 140,000 clones listed, 71% were seen once. The sample comprised peripheral blood. Source of these receptors: a human donor with acute or convalescent COVID-19. The donor label of this sample is uncertain. CDR3s include the opening cysteine and the closing phenylalanine or tryptophan. D genes are given only for firm matches. Some rows have no size entry. The others give once, few or many, or a class for an expanded clone.

j_call,v_call,clone_size,d_call,cdr3_aa,cdr3_nt
TRBJ1-3,TRBV28,NA,TRBD1,CASSRDSNSGNTIYF,TGTGCCAGCAGCAGGGACAGCAACTCTGGAAACACCATATATTTT
TRBJ1-3,TRBV3-1/TRBV3-2,NA,TRBD1,CASSHNRGVTSGNTIYF,TGTGCCAGCAGCCACAACAGGGGGGTAACCTCTGGAAACACCATATATTTT
TRBJ2-7,TRBV13,NA,TRBD2,CASRLGRQTYEQYF,TGTGCCAGCAGACTCGGGAGGCAAACCTACGAGCAGTACTTC
TRBJ2-3,TRBV5-4,many,TRBD1,CASRPALDRGTDTQYF,TGTGCCAGCAGACCTGCGCTGGACAGGGGAACAGATACGCAGTATTTT
TRBJ2-6,TRBV5-1,NA,NA,CASSLKGTGLGGANVLTF,TGCGCCAGCAGCTTGAAAGGGACTGGATTGGGAGGGGCCAACGTCCTGACTTTC
TRBJ1-4,TRBV2,NA,TRBD1,CASSEFRTGGEKLFF,TGTGCCAGCAGTGAATTTCGAACAGGGGGGGAAAAACTGTTTTTT
TRBJ2-7,TRBV7-8,many,NA,CASSFQVSDNEQYF,TGTGCCAGCAGCTTCCAGGTTAGCGACAACGAGCAGTACTTC
TRBJ1-2,TRBV25-1,NA,NA,CASTPGAGVGYTF,TGTGCCAGCACCCCCGGGGCAGGGGTAGGCTACACCTTC
TRBJ1-1,TRBV5-4,NA,NA,CASSLGGGGTEAFF,TGTGCCAGCAGCTTGGGAGGTGGTGGCACTGAAGCTTTCTTT
TRBJ1-2,TRBV28,NA,TRBD1,CASRQGLGYGYTF,TGTGCCAGCAGACAGGGGCTGGGCTATGGCTACACCTTC
TRBJ1-5,TRBV2,NA,NA,CASSAGSGNQPQHF,TGTGCCAGCAGTGCGGGGAGTGGCAATCAGCCCCAGCATTTT
TRBJ1-4,TRBV2,NA,NA,CASSKQGKEGFQLFF,TGTGCCAGCAGTAAACAGGGCAAAGAGGGGTTTCAACTGTTTTTT
TRBJ2-2,TRBV21-1,NA,NA,CASSSTRGEGTGELFF,TGTGCCAGCAGCTCAACCAGGGGCGAGGGCACCGGGGAGCTGTTTTTT
TRBJ2-3,TRBV7-8,NA,TRBD1,CASSLGGQIFTDTQYF,TGTGCCAGCAGCTTAGGGGGACAGATTTTTACAGATACGCAGTATTTT
TRBJ1-5,TRBV19,few,NA,CASSMVGAGNQPQHF,TGTGCCAGTAGTATGGTAGGGGCGGGCAATCAGCCCCAGCATTTT
TRBJ1-3,TRBV9,NA,NA,CASGLDGGPGNTIYF,TGTGCCAGCGGCCTGGATGGGGGCCCTGGAAACACCATATATTTT
TRBJ2-7,TRBV3-1/TRBV3-2,NA,TRBD1,CASTRGTGGAYEQYF,TGTGCCAGCACCCGCGGGACAGGAGGCGCCTACGAGCAGTACTTC
TRBJ2-3,TRBV4-1,NA,NA,CASSQRPGGGTDTQYF,TGCGCCAGCAGCCAAAGACCGGGCGGGGGCACAGATACGCAGTATTTT
TRBJ1-4,TRBV4-1,NA,NA,CASGRSSNEKLFF,TGCGCCAGCGGTAGGAGCTCTAATGAAAAACTGTTTTTT
TRBJ1-2,TRBV25-1,NA,NA,CASSLASYGYTF,TGTGCCAGCTCCCTGGCCTCCTATGGCTACACCTTC
TRBJ1-5,TRBV27,once,NA,CASSLNRSPNQPQHF,TGTGCCAGCAGTTTAAATCGGAGCCCCAATCAGCCCCAGCATTTT
TRBJ1-1,TRBV21-1,NA,NA,CASSKSEGQRGAEAFF,TGTGCCAGCAGTAAGAGTGAAGGCCAACGCGGAGCTGAAGCTTTCTTT
TRBJ2-7,TRBV28,NA,NA,CASSKFLPPTRTSPF,TGTGCCAGCAGCAAATTTTTGCCCCCCACCCGGACATCCCCCTTC
TRBJ2-1,TRBV28,NA,NA,CASNPARDEQFF,TGTGCCAGCAACCCAGCGAGGGATGAGCAGTTCTTC
TRBJ2-5,TRBV5-1,NA,TRBD1,CASSPPGTGSQETQYF,TGCGCCAGCAGCCCCCCGGGGACAGGGTCGCAAGAGACCCAGTACTTC
TRBJ1-5,TRBV24-1,NA,NA,CATNNDIASNQPQHF,TGTGCCACCAATAATGACATCGCTTCTAATCAGCCCCAGCATTTT
TRBJ2-2,TRBV25-1,NA,TRBD2,CASRDTGGGTGELFF,TGTGCCAGCAGAGACACGGGAGGGGGCACCGGGGAGCTGTTTTTT
TRBJ2-5,TRBV5-6,NA,NA,CASSTPPGEETQYF,TGTGCCAGCAGCACCCCTCCGGGGGAAGAGACCCAGTACTTC
TRBJ1-1,TRBV14,NA,NA,CASSPRQDPNTEAFF,TGTGCCAGCAGCCCCCGACAGGACCCCAACACTGAAGCTTTCTTT